This T cell receptor beta chain was sequenced in a study of cytotoxic CD8 clonotypes in ibrutinib-treated CLL. Germline CDR1 is SGHAT and CDR2 is FQNNGV. The CDR3 length is 14 residues. Between the trimmed V and J ends, which lost 1 base and 8 bases, there was a span of 12 bases. With sequencing, the targeted depth ranged from 1 in 200,000 to 1 in 1 million T cells. Repertoires were generated with immunoSEQ multiplex PCR, while TCRdb's copy carries only in-frame clones and drops some. The top ten clones hold about 40% of a sample with 50,000 to 65,000 clones, roughly 70% of them seen once. In the case of this clone: What it binds is not known.

Study findings and constraints: Whereas clonality rose at ibrutinib response, it declined toward baseline at progression. Baseline clonality, higher than in age-matched healthy donors, tracked circulating CD8+ T-cell counts. Sampling times differed between sustained-remission and progressing patients.

The receptor was derived from a human donor with chronic lymphocytic leukemia. The input for sequencing was PBMCs, taken after 12 months of ibrutinib treatment. This sequence joins TRBV11-2 and TRBJ2-1; D remains unclear. CDR3 DNA: TGTGCCAGCAGCTTAGTAGTGATTGGCGATGAGCAGTTCTTC. Translation: CASSLVVIGDEQFF. Full variable domain (outside the CDR3, taken from reference TRBV11-2 and TRBJ2-1): EAGVAQSPRYKIIEKRQSVAFWCNPISGHATLYWYQQILGQGPKLLIQFQNNGVVDDSQLPKDRFSAERLKGVDSTLKIQPAKLEDSAVYLCASSLVVIGDEQFFGPGTRLTVL.